The 8 T cell receptor beta chains in this list originate from one sample, sequenced in a study of T cell repertoires in cytomegalovirus infection. Their specific antigens are unknown. TCRdb ran MiXCR on the reads and lists one entry per CDR3 protein. The repertoire consists of a few hundred thousand distinct CDR3 sequences, with 35% to 50% occurring once and the leading ten covering 48%. The material sequenced was cultured PBMCs, taken from culture after CMV antigen stimulation. All receptors derive from a human donor in good health (CMV status not recorded). Some clones in this sample may be carry-over from other donors' samples.

The genes are TRBV19 and TRBJ2-5; 8 bases fit TRBD1. The V gene's germline CDR1 is LNHDA and CDR2 SQIVND (reference sequence). The CDR3 is 14 amino acids. Germline trimming cut 6 bases from V and 4 bases from J; bases unmatched to any gene: 7. The CDR3 reads CASSDSGGRETQYF. Written as DNA, the CDR3 is TGTGCCAGTAGCGACTCAGGGGGCCGAGAGACCCAGTACTTC.

V gene TRBV28 combines with J gene TRBJ1-4; D gene uncertain. From germline, CDR1 is MDHEN and CDR2 SYDVKM. The CDR3 runs 13 residues. Trimming pared 3 bases from V and 9 bases from J, leaving 11 bases between. This CDR3 reads CASSLPLGQKLFF. In DNA form, the CDR3 reads TGTGCCAGCAGTTTGCCGCTCGGGCAAAAACTGTTTTTT.

This clonotype has a handful of counts. The V call is TRBV12-3 or TRBV12-4, the J call TRBJ1-5, with 10 bases matching TRBD1. V dropped 5 bases and J dropped 4; count of bases not matched to a gene: 8. This CDR3 comprises 16 residues. The CDR3 bases are TGTGCCAGCAGTCCTAGGGCGGGACAGGGGAATCAGCCCCAGCATTTT. Its protein product is CASSPRAGQGNQPQHF.

This clonotype was seen only a few times. The chain carries TRBV7-8 and TRBJ2-7; 13 nucleotides agree with TRBD2. Germline V gives CDR1 SGHVS, CDR2 FQNEAQ. The V and J ends lost 4 bases and 6 bases, in that order; junction bases with no gene match: 6. The CDR3 extends over 15 amino acids. Written as DNA, the CDR3 is TGTGCCAGCAGCTGGACTAGCGGGAGATTGCGCGAGCAGTACTTC. It translates to CASSWTSGRLREQYF.

V gene TRBV28 combines with J gene TRBJ2-3, with 10 bases identical to TRBD2. The V gene end was trimmed by 8 bases and the J gene end by 5 bases; junction bases not matched to a gene: 10. The CDR3 is 15 amino acids. Looked up from germline, CDR1 is MDHEN and CDR2 is SYDVKM. CDR3 region: CASLNLAGAGDTQYF. DNA for the CDR3: TGTGCCAGCCTCAATCTAGCGGGAGCAGGAGATACGCAGTATTTT.

As regards this clonotype: One end of the junction does not line up with germline, which may come from a read error. The genes are TRBV5-1 and TRBJ2-1, with 11 bases that match TRBD2. Looked up from germline, CDR1 is SGHRS and CDR2 is YFSETQ. The CDR3 covers 15 residues. DNA of the CDR3: TGCGCCAGCAGATTGGGGACTAGCGGCTACAATGAGCAGTTCTTC. Translation gives CASRLGTSGYNEQFF.

The chain is built from TRBV7-2 and TRBJ1-5, with TRBD1 matching 8 bases. Unmatched junction bases numbered 6, after V lost 5 bases and J lost 3 bases. Germline V gene data show CDR1 as SGHTA and CDR2 as FQGNSA. This CDR3 has 15 residues. The CDR3: CASSAQGAVNQPQHF. Here the CDR3 DNA reads TGTGCCAGCAGCGCCCAGGGGGCGGTCAATCAGCCCCAGCATTTT. The full variable domain, its missing parts supplied by reference TRBV7-2 and TRBJ1-5, is GAGVSQSPSNKVTEKGKDVELRCDPISGHTALYWYRQSLGQGLEFLIYFQGNSAPDKSGLPSDRFSAERTGGSVSTLTIQRTQQEDSAVYLCASSAQGAVNQPQHFGDGTRLSIL.

The table lists this clonotype with a few counts. The chain employs TRBV7-2 and TRBJ1-1, with 7 bases identical to TRBD1. J lost 4 bases, V lost 8 bases, and 7 bases had no gene match. The CDR3 loop spans 13 amino acids. The germline V gene encodes CDR1 SGHTA and CDR2 FQGNSA. The CDR3 sequence is CASGQQGFTEAFF. CDR3 bases: TGTGCCAGCGGTCAACAGGGGTTCACTGAAGCTTTCTTT. Drawing the rest from reference TRBV7-2 and TRBJ1-1, the complete variable domain is GAGVSQSPSNKVTEKGKDVELRCDPISGHTALYWYRQSLGQGLEFLIYFQGNSAPDKSGLPSDRFSAERTGGSVSTLTIQRTQQEDSAVYLCASGQQGFTEAFFGQGTRLTVV.